This record looks at one T cell receptor (beta chain) sequence and its context. The data belong to a study of T cells in Graves' hyperthyroidism and ophthalmopathy. What was amplified from RNA transcripts were TCR beta CDR3 regions. RT-PCR in the first round (using the HTBI primer set) targeted the TCR CDR3. TCRdb reanalysed the multiplex PCR reads using MiXCR and keeps one entry per CDR3 protein. The table records over 300,000 distinct CDR3 sequences, 14% of them present only once. Lactation, pregnancy, other autoimmune disease or uncontrolled infection led to exclusion of patients. Germline V gene sequence: CDR1 DFQATT, CDR2 SNEGSKA (reference sequence). CDR3 size: 15 residues. Trimming cost V 6 bases and J 4 bases; bases outside gene matches: 11.

Source material: blood. This receptor was obtained from a woman aged 55-70 years with Graves' hyperthyroidism. V is TRBV20-1 and J is TRBJ2-3, with 9 bases aligning to TRBD2. Written as DNA, the CDR3 is TGCAGTGCCCCGTCGGCTAGCGGGACCCCAGATACGCAGTATTTT. Translating it yields CSAPSASGTPDTQYF.